This TCR beta chain came from a study of T cell responses to AZD1222 COVID-19 vaccine. Study-level findings and limits: In all cases, repertoires were sampled only after the peak T cell response. Only 5 to 7 individuals given AZD1222 were seropositive at baseline. Following two doses of AZD1222, Spike-specific TCR breadth and depth rose.

Germline-derived CDR1 and CDR2 are MNHEY and SVGAGI. This CDR3 has 14 residues. Deletions cut 2 bases from V and 1 base from J, with 8 bases between. A note on this clone: Its matching antigen is unknown.

Sequencing was performed with immunoSEQ multiplex PCR; in TCRdb, only in-frame clones are kept and a portion is missing. The sample includes some 84,000 clones, 70% to 90% of them seen just once. The specimen was peripheral blood, collected 28 days after the second AZD1222 dose. The sequence derives from an adult who received the AZD1222 COVID-19 vaccine. This chain joins TRBV6-5 and TRBJ1-1; D call uncertain. In DNA form, the CDR3 reads TGTGCCAGCAGTTACGGCCAGCCGAACACTGAAGCTTTCTTT. Protein sequence: CASSYGQPNTEAFF.